What follows is one T cell receptor (beta chain) and its context. Using immunoSEQ multiplex PCR, the repertoire was profiled, and TCRdb retains in-frame clones only, with some absent. The table records some 2,100,000 clones, 95% of them present only once. The entry originates in a study of shared clonotypes between healthy human individuals. Sequencing was performed on naive CD4+ T cells sorted from blood. Subset meaning: CD45RA+ positively selected. The sequence came from a man younger than 35 in good health.

CDR3 coding DNA: TGTGCCAGCAGCGCGAGAGGCACAGATACGCAGTATTTT. This codes for CASSARGTDTQYF. This chain links TRBV5-4 with TRBJ2-3; the D is unclear. Deletions cut 4 bases from V and 1 base from J, with 7 bases between. CDR1 and CDR2 (germline): SGHNT, YYREEE (reference sequence). The CDR3 contains 13 residues.